This T cell receptor beta chain derives from a study of kidney transplant recipient with SARS-CoV-2 infection (dated by TCRdb to the early 2020s). Reading from cysteine to phenylalanine, the CDR3 counts 16 amino acids. Left in the record is the CDR3 DNA by itself, 48 bases read in frame from the first base. CDR1 and CDR2 (SGHNT, YYREEE) derive from the germline V gene (reference sequence). The junction shows trimming of 7 bases on V and 4 bases on J, plus 23 bases between the germline ends. The time point label for this specimen denotes: pre-pandemic baseline sample and day 111 after first positive SARS-CoV-2 test. The run used an Illumina MiSeq. Profiling of the peripheral T cell repertoire targeted human TCRbeta genes. The original methods were these. Differential clonotype abundance was tested with beta-binomial modelling to account for variability over time. Expanded clonotypes were checked against the ImmuneCODE reference database of SARS-CoV-2-associated TCRs and mapped to regions of the viral genome. Further repertoire analyses covered TRBV gene usage, CDR3 length, CDR3 amino acid overlap between time points, clonotype abundance distributions and Jaccard similarity. Using fastp trimming at Q25 and MiXCR clonotype assembly, TCRdb reanalyzed the public sequencing data and kept in-frame beta chains. Identical CDR3 protein sequences are pooled into one entry, listed with their most common genes and DNA. V and J calls and clone size were set by TCRdb, not the authors. The sample table lists 200,000 to 250,000 distinct CDR3 sequences, roughly 26% of them with a count of one. The ten largest clones take up more than 6.5% of the sample.

As for this clonotype: The clone's antigen remains unknown. This may be a read error, as it is one base from a much larger clone.

The sequence joins TRBV5-4 to TRBJ1-2; confidence is insufficient to name the D gene. This clonotype was obtained from a male patient aged 30 to 39 who had COVID-19 and was a kidney transplant recipient. After a transplant, some of the T cells may come from the graft donor. Sequenced here: a blood sample, sampled at baseline and between days 110 and 120 from a kidney transplant recipient. Here the CDR3 is given as CASGECVPGKTYGYTF. The DNA is as follows: TGTGCCAGCGGCGAGTGCGTACCAGGAAAGACCTATGGCTACACCTTC.